This T cell receptor (beta chain) was sequenced for a study of blood T cell repertoires in COVID-19. At the level of the study: The United States, Italy and Spain supplied acute and convalescent COVID-19 samples.

Trimming removed 0 bases at V and 5 bases at J, with 11 bases between. The CDR3 totals 14 residues. The germline V gene has CDR1 SGHRS and CDR2 YFSETQ. Original analysis: Nucleated cell number was recorded as an estimate derived from reference gene primer amplification. The repertoire was sequenced with immunoSEQ multiplex PCR; TCRdb's copy has only in-frame clones and lacks some. The V and J calls and clone size are taken from that table; D and trimming were inferred from the DNA. The sample includes about 120,000 clones, over 65% of them seen just once. This clonotype was sampled from a woman of 80 years or more with acute or convalescent COVID-19. The sequenced sample consisted of peripheral blood. V gene TRBV5-1 combines with J gene TRBJ1-2; D unclear. The CDR3 loop reads CASSLEGGGYGYTF. The CDR3 nucleotides are TGCGCCAGCAGCTTGGAGGGAGGAGGATATGGCTACACCTTC.